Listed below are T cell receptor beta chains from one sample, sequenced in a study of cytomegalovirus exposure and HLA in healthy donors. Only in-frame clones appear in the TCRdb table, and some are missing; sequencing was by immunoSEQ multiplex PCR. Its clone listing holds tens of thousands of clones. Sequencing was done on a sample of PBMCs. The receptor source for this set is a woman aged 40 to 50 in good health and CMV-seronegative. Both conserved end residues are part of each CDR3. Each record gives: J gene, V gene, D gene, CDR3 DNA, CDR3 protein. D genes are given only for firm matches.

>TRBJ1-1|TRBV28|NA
TGTGCCAGCAGTTTCTCGGGGGGTACATGGGCTTTCTTT
CASSFSGGTWAFF
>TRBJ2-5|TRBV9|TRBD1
TGTGCCAGCAGCCCGACAGGGTCCCTGTACCAAGAGACCCAGTACTTC
CASSPTGSLYQETQYF
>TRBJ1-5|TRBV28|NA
TGTGCCAGCAGTAGAAGGGAGGGGACACAGGGTTCGGGCAATCAGCCCCAGCATTTT
CASSRREGTQGSGNQPQHF
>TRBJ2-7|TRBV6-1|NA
TGTGCCAGCAGAGGGGTTTACGAGCAGTACTTC
CASRGVYEQYF
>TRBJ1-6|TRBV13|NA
TGTGCCAGCAGCTTAAGACAGAATAATTCACCCCTCCACTTT
CASSLRQNNSPLHF
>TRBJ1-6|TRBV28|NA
TGTGCCAGCAGTTTCGGTCAGGGGAGCGCACCCCTCCACTTT
CASSFGQGSAPLHF
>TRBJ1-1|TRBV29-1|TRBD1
TGCAGCGTAGAACAGGGGCGGGACACTGAAGCTTTCTTT
CSVEQGRDTEAFF
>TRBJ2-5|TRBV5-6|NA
TGTGCCAGCAGCTTGGCGGAGACCCAGTACTTC
CASSLAETQYF
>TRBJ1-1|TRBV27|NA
TGTGCCAGCCGGGGCGGGGTGAACACTGAAGCTTTCTTT
CASRGGVNTEAFF
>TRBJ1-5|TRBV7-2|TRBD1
TGTGCCAGCAGCTTAAGGACAGGGGGCCTATCTGATCAGCCCCAGCATTTT
CASSLRTGGLSDQPQHF
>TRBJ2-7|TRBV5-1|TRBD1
TGCGCCAGCAGCCAACAGGACAGGGCCTCCGAGCAGTACTTC
CASSQQDRASEQYF
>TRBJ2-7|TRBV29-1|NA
TGCAGCGCCGAGAGCATGACCTACGAGCAGTACTTC
CSAESMTYEQYF
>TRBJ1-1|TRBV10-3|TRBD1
TGTGCCATCAGTGTTACAACAGGGGGCACTGAAGCTTTCTTT
CAISVTTGGTEAFF
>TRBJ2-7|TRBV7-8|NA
TGTGCCAGCAGCTTGGTACAGGGTGGGTTCGAGCAGTACTTC
CASSLVQGGFEQYF
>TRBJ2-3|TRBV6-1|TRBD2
TGTGCCAGCAGTGAAGGATGGCTAGCGGGGGGGAGGATACCAGATACGCAGTATTTT
CASSEGWLAGGRIPDTQYF
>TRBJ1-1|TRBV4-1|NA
TGCGCCAGCAGCCAAGGCTCTTCCAGGATGAACACTGAAGCTTTCTTT
CASSQGSSRMNTEAFF
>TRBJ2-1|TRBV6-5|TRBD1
TGTGCCAGCAGTTACTACAGGGGTTCCGACAATGAGCAGTTCTTC
CASSYYRGSDNEQFF
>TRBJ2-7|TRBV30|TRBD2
TGTGCCTGGAGTGGTTTACTAGCGGGCGAGCAGTACTTC
CAWSGLLAGEQYF
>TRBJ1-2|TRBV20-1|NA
TGCAGTGCTACGGGGGTCTATGGCTACACCTTC
CSATGVYGYTF
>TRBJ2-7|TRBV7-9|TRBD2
TGTGCCAGCAGCACAACTACGGGAGGGCCCTACGAGCAGTACTTC
CASSTTTGGPYEQYF
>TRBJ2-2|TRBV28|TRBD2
TGTGCCAGCAGTTTGTTAGCGGGGGGGAACACCGGGGAGCTGTTTTTT
CASSLLAGGNTGELFF
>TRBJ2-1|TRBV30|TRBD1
TGTGCCTGGAGTTACGGGACAGATGATACAGGGCAGTTCTTC
CAWSYGTDDTGQFF
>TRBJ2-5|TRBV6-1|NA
TGTGCCAGCAGTTTCGGGGATCCCCAAGAGACCCAGTACTTC
CASSFGDPQETQYF
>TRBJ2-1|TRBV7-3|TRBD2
TGTGCCAGCAGCTGGGCGGGGGGAGCAAACAATGAGCAGTTCTTC
CASSWAGGANNEQFF
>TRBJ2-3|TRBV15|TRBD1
TGTGCCACCAGCAGAGTGTTGAGGGGGCGCAGGCTAGGGGGTACAGATACGCAGTATTTT
CATSRVLRGRRLGGTDTQYF
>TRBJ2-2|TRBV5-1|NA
TGCGCCAGCAGCGGCGGGGCAGTTTCAGACACCGGGGAGCTGTTTTTT
CASSGGAVSDTGELFF
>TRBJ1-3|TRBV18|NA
TGTGCCAGCTCACCACGGACAGTTTCTGGAAACACCATATATTTT
CASSPRTVSGNTIYF
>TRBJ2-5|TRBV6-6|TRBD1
TGTGCCAGCAGAATAACCGGGACAGCGCAAGAGACCCAGTACTTC
CASRITGTAQETQYF
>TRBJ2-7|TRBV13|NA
TGTGCCAGCAGCCCCAGGGGCCCCTACGAGCAGTACTTC
CASSPRGPYEQYF
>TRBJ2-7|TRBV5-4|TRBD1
TGTGCCAGCAGCGAGGGACAGGTATCCTACGAGCAGTACTTC
CASSEGQVSYEQYF
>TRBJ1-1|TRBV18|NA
TGTGCCAGCTCACTTCGAAACTTGAACACTGAAGCTTTCTTT
CASSLRNLNTEAFF
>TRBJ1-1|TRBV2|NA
TGTGCCAGCACCCAAACAGGGAACACTGAAGCTTTCTTT
CASTQTGNTEAFF
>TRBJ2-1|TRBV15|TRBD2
TGTGCCACCAGCAGGGGACTAAGCGGGAGGGGGGACAATGAGCAGTTCTTC
CATSRGLSGRGDNEQFF
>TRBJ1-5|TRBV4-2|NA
TGTGCCAGCAGCCAAGAACAGGGCCGAAACAATCAGCCCCAGCATTTT
CASSQEQGRNNQPQHF
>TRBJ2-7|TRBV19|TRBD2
TGTGCCAGTAGTATGAGCGGGAGGGCCAATAGGTACGAGCAGTACTTC
CASSMSGRANRYEQYF
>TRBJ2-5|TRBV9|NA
TGTGCCAGCAGCGTAATGGGGGCGGGAGAGACCCAGTACTTC
CASSVMGAGETQYF
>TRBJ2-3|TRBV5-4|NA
TGTGCCAGCAGCTTATGGTTCGGGGTTAGCACAGATACGCAGTATTTT
CASSLWFGVSTDTQYF
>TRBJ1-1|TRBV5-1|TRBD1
TGCGCCAGCAGTAGAGGGACAGCGAACACTGAAGCTTTCTTT
CASSRGTANTEAFF
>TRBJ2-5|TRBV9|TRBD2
TGTGCCAGCAGCGTGGGGGGGGTTTCCCAAGAGACCCAGTACTTC
CASSVGGVSQETQYF
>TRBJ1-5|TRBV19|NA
TGTGCCAGTAGTATAGATTCGGTAGCACTGGGTAGGCCCCAGCATTTT
CASSIDSVALGRPQHF
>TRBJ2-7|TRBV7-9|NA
TGTGCCAGCAGCTTAGCCACAGGGGGAGCGGGGGAGCAGTACTTC
CASSLATGGAGEQYF
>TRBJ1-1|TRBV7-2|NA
TGTGCCAGCAGCCGCGGGGAGGACACTGAAGCTTTCTTT
CASSRGEDTEAFF
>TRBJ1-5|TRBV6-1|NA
TGTGCCAGCAGTGGGAAGTCGGGGTATAGCAATCAGCCCCAGCATTTT
CASSGKSGYSNQPQHF
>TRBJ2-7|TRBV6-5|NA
TGTGCCACCTTGCAGGACTACGAGCAGTACTTC
CATLQDYEQYF
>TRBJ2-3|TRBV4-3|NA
TGCGCCAGCAGCCTAGAGCGGGGCACAGATACGCAGTATTTT
CASSLERGTDTQYF
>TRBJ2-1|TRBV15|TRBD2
TGTGCCACCAGCGATGGACTAGCCGACAATGAGCAGTTCTTC
CATSDGLADNEQFF
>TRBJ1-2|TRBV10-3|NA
TGTGCCAGCCGGGGAGGGGAAGACTATGGCTACACCTTC
CASRGGEDYGYTF
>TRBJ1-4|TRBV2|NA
TGTGCCAGCAGCGGGCCGGGGAGTGAAAAACTGTTTTTT
CASSGPGSEKLFF
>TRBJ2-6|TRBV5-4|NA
TGTGCCAGCAGCTCGGCGGGCGGCCTCGGAACGGCTGGGGCCAACGTCCTGACTTTC
CASSSAGGLGTAGANVLTF